Detailed here is one T cell receptor beta chain. Its matching antigen is unknown. The data derive from a study of identical twins. Study-wide results and limits: For cord blood, abundant beta clonotypes had fewer insertions, unlike memory repertoires, which showed none. There was an excess of low generation probability in the out-of-frame alpha sequences that twins shared.

Germline V gene data show CDR1 as ENHRY and CDR2 as SYGVKD. There are 11 residues in the CDR3. Between the trimmed V and J ends, which lost 6 bases and 5 bases, there was a span of 7 bases. Carrying unique molecular identifiers, the cDNA also gained a universal primer site through template switching. TCRdb independently ran MiXCR on the 5' RACE reads; one entry per CDR3 protein. Counted here are hundreds of thousands of distinct CDR3 sequences, 7.5% occurring once; the ten biggest clones make up approximately 2%. This sample was also put to use in a study of yellow fever vaccine responses in identical twins. This second study says: Twins' vaccine T cell responses reportedly seemed partly convergent and partly personalized.

This sequence originates from a woman under 30 in good health. This sequence joins TRBV10-3 and TRBJ2-5, with D unclear. Sequencing was carried out using memory (CD45RO+) T cells sorted from blood. The CDR3 loop reads CAIREMETQYF. CDR3 nucleotide sequence: TGTGCCATCAGAGAGATGGAGACCCAGTACTTC.